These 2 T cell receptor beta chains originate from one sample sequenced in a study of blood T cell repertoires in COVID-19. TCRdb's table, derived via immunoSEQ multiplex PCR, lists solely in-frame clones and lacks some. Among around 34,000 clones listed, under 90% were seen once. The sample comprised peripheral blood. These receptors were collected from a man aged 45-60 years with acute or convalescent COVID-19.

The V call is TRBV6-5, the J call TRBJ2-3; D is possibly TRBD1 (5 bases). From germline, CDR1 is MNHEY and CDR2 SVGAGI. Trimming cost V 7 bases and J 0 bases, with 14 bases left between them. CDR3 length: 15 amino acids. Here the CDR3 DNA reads TGTGCCAGCACCAAGAGGCCAGGGAGCACAGATACGCAGTATTTT. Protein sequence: CASTKRPGSTDTQYF.

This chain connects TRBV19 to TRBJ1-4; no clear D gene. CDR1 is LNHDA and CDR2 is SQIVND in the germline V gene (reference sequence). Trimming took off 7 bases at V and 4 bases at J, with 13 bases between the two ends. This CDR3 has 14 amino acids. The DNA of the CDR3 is TGTGCCAGTACCCGGACTCAGTTTAATGAAAAACTGTTTTTT. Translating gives CASTRTQFNEKLFF.